The clone carrying this T cell receptor beta chain turned up a few times. Antigen specificity is unknown. The data originate from a study of cytomegalovirus exposure and HLA in healthy donors. Study in general: HLA-typed donors contributed approximately 86 million unique TCRs, which were held in an early data release. Among the approximately 380 donors who were genotyped, about 79% fell in the genetic ancestry cluster that is associated with self-reported Caucasian donors.

Study-wide results and limits: Owing to their indistinguishability, certain V segments, notably TRBV6-2 and TRBV6-3, were excluded.

The CDR3 covers 15 residues. Trimming took 1 base from V and 2 from J; bases not matched to a gene: 5. Germline CDR1 and CDR2: LNHNV and YYDKDF (reference sequence). The PCR had 60 Vbeta and 13 Jbeta primers. Generated by immunoSEQ multiplex PCR, the TCRdb table keeps only in-frame clones and is missing some. The table shows 200,000 to 250,000 clones, with 65% to 80% occurring only once. Sequenced sample: PBMCs. The receptor comes from a man between 35 and 55 years old in good health and CMV-seronegative. The genes are TRBV15 and TRBJ2-7; 7 nucleotides agree with TRBD1. The CDR3 sequence is CATSRGGTVTYEQYF. DNA for the CDR3: TGTGCCACCAGCAGAGGAGGGACAGTTACCTACGAGCAGTACTTC.